Sequencing of this T cell receptor (beta chain) was carried out in a study of blood T cell repertoires in COVID-19. Looking at the study overall: Researchers got acute and convalescent COVID-19 samples from the United States, Italy and Spain. PBMCs, B-cell-depleted T cells, or T cells were the source of the cDNA or gDNA that made up the material.

Under the authors' procedure: Researchers report that nucleated cell counts were estimated from reference gene primer amplification. The protocol was immunoSEQ multiplex PCR, while the TCRdb copy is restricted to in-frame clones and leaves out a portion. That table furnishes V, J and clone size, whereas the DNA furnished D and trimming. The sample has approximately 180,000 clones, approximately 87% seen once. The CDR3 runs to 14 residues. V gave up 8 bases and J gave up 6 bases, with 19 bases separating them. Per the germline V gene, CDR1 is MNHNY and CDR2 is SVGAGI (reference sequence). The chain links TRBV6-6 to TRBJ1-1, with TRBD1 as a possible D gene (6 bases). This TCR derives from a person aged 70 to 85 with COVID-19, enrolled during active disease. The sequenced sample consisted of peripheral blood. CDR3 loop: CASARDKPLPEAFF. The CDR3, as DNA: TGTGCCAGCGCCCGGGACAAGCCTCTCCCTGAAGCTTTCTTT.